This section outlines one T cell receptor beta chain sequence together with its context. The sample belongs to a study of blood T cell repertoires in COVID-19. In the study overall: PBMCs, B-cell-depleted T cells, or T cells provided the cDNA or gDNA that made up the material.

In the original workflow: Counts of nucleated cells, estimated from reference gene primer amplification, were obtained. Sequencing was performed with immunoSEQ multiplex PCR; in TCRdb, only in-frame clones are kept and a portion is missing. D and trimming were read from the DNA, whereas the V and J calls and clone size are those reported in that table. The sample records about 50,000 clones, around 88% being singletons. CDR1 is SGDLS and CDR2 is YYNGEE in the germline V gene. The CDR3 has 17 residues. The V end was cut by 2 bases, the J end by 0 bases, with 15 bases between. The sample was peripheral blood. This receptor was obtained from a woman aged 55-70 years with acute or convalescent COVID-19. The rearrangement joins TRBV9 to TRBJ1-3; D gene ambiguous. CDR3 loop: CASSVGVSKSSGNTIYF. The CDR3 DNA reads as TGTGCCAGCAGCGTGGGAGTTTCTAAAAGCTCTGGAAACACCATATATTTT. Drawing the rest from reference TRBV9 and TRBJ1-3, the complete variable domain is DSGVTQTPKHLITATGQRVTLRCSPRSGDLSVYWYQQSLDQGLQFLIQYYNGEERAKGNILERFSAQQFPDLHSELNLSSLELGDSALYFCASSVGVSKSSGNTIYFGEGSWLTVV.